In its sample, the clone carrying this T cell receptor beta chain was seen once. Rectal tissue came from one to two pinch biopsies taken at colonoscopy. This record comes from a study of pediatric ulcerative colitis. Germline loops: CDR1 SGDLS, CDR2 YYNGEE. This CDR3 has 16 amino acids. V dropped 6 bases and J dropped 7 bases, with 22 bases sitting between them. The data were produced by immunoSEQ multiplex PCR, yet TCRdb's version contains in-frame clones alone and is incomplete. The table has 40,000 to 55,000 clones, 78% seen once. Material for sequencing was gut tissue. The TCR comes from a girl under 18 with moderate ulcerative colitis. The chain combines TRBV9 with TRBJ2-2; possible D gene TRBD2, 7 bases. The CDR3 spells CASTPGRGGANGELFF. The CDR3 DNA sequence: TGTGCCAGCACCCCAGGAAGGGGGGGGGCGAACGGGGAGCTGTTTTTT.